Following are 14 T cell receptor beta chains from one sample sequenced in a study of response to subunit inactivated influenza vaccine. TCRdb reprocessed the RT-PCR reads with MiXCR, giving one entry per CDR3 protein. Among about 620,000 distinct CDR3 sequences, 10% to 12% were seen once, and the ten largest hold roughly 11%. These same records also appear under a second study, on T cells expressing NK-cell markers. From that report: The authors made TCR beta cDNA libraries by 5'RACE template switching. This switching added a universal primer site and UMIs.

The sequences come from PBMCs from blood, collected on the day of vaccination. These receptors all come from a man aged 45 to 65 who received an inactivated influenza vaccine.

J is TRBJ2-7 and V is TRBV2; 8 positions match TRBD2. The CDR3 totals 14 residues. Trimming removed 4 bases from V and 2 bases from J; junction bases left unmatched: 4. The V gene's germline CDR1 is SNHLY and CDR2 FYNNEI. Here the CDR3 reads CASSGTRGAYEQYF. The CDR3 coding sequence is TGTGCCAGCAGTGGGACGCGGGGGGCCTACGAGCAGTACTTC.

This clonotype was recorded a few times. V usage is TRBV21-1 and J usage is TRBJ2-7; TRBD1, as called in the table, went unchecked against the DNA. TRBV21-1 is tagged as a pseudogene. This CDR3 region has 16 residues. CDR3 coding DNA: TGTGCCAGCAGCAACACGGAGGGGACACCTTCCTACGAGCAGTACTTC. This encodes CASSNTEGTPSYEQYF.

This clonotype was seen at least ten times. This chain uses TRBV12-3 or TRBV12-4 with TRBJ2-2; D may be TRBD1 or TRBD2 (5 bases each). The V end lost 2 bases, the J end lost 1 base, and 8 bases lay between the germline ends. This CDR3 is 15 amino acids long. The CDR3 DNA reads as TGTGCCAGCAGTTTACGTGGGGGGAACACCGGGGAGCTGTTTTTT. This sequence encodes CASSLRGGNTGELFF.

The chain couples TRBV20-1 to TRBJ2-7; D unclear. Germline-derived CDR1 and CDR2 are DFQATT and SNEGSKA (reference sequence). The CDR3 loop spans 13 amino acids. With 0 bases removed from V and 6 bases from J, the gap between germline ends came to 12 bases. DNA of the CDR3: TGCAGTGCTAGAGATATAGAGGCGTCCGAGCAGTACTTC. This encodes CSARDIEASEQYF.

This clonotype was found many times. The rearrangement links TRBV7-2 to TRBJ1-1; 7 positions match TRBD1. Germline loops: CDR1 SGHTA, CDR2 FQGNSA. CDR3 length equals 12 residues. The V gene end was trimmed by 5 bases and the J gene end by 10 bases; junction bases not matched to a gene: 7. The CDR3 DNA reads as TGTGCCAGCAGCCCACAGGACAGGAGAGCTTTCTTT. Translation: CASSPQDRRAFF.

This clonotype has more than one count but fewer than ten. This sequence joins TRBV5-1 and TRBJ2-2; the D is unclear. The germline V gene encodes CDR1 SGHRS and CDR2 YFSETQ. This CDR3 spans 14 amino acids. V lost 0 bases and J 7 bases, leaving 10 bases between the germline ends. CDR3 in amino acids: CASSLDPVDGELFF. CDR3 DNA: TGCGCCAGCAGCTTGGACCCGGTCGACGGGGAGCTGTTTTTT.

This clonotype turned up a few times. This chain connects TRBV20-1 to TRBJ2-2; 12 bases line up with TRBD2. There are 19 residues in the CDR3. Per the germline V gene, CDR1 is DFQATT and CDR2 is SNEGSKA (reference sequence). Trimming at V came to 3 bases and at J to 5 bases, leaving 16 bases not matched to a gene. In DNA, the CDR3 is TGCAGTGCTAGGATCATCAGGGAAGTACTAGCGGGAGGTACCGGGGAGCTGTTTTTT. Translating gives CSARIIREVLAGGTGELFF.

This clonotype was detected only once. Germline is not matched at one junction end, which may reflect a read error. The gene calls are TRBV5-1 and TRBJ2-1, with 8 bases aligning to TRBD2. This CDR3 region has 17 residues. Germline-derived CDR1 and CDR2 are SGHRS and YFSETQ. CDR3: CDSSLRGSSGDKGEQFF. The CDR3 nucleotides read TGCGACAGCAGCTTGAGAGGAAGTAGCGGGGACAAGGGTGAGCAGTTCTTC.

V is TRBV7-9 and J is TRBJ2-2, with a weak D call TRBD1 (5 bases). The V gene lost 5 bases and the J gene lost 5 bases, with 18 bases spanning the gap. The CDR3 runs to 16 residues. Germline values: CDR1 SEHNR, CDR2 FQNEAQ (reference sequence). CDR3 sequence reads: CASSPRRVGRTGELFF. The CDR3 nucleotides are TGTGCCAGCAGCCCTCGCAGGGTAGGAAGGACCGGGGAGCTGTTTTTT.

The gene calls are TRBV6-2 or TRBV6-3 and TRBJ2-1, with a possible D match to TRBD2 (5 bases). The CDR3 is 15 amino acids. Trimming removed 2 bases from V and 9 bases from J, with 17 bases in between. Germline V lookup: CDR1 MNHEY, CDR2 SVGEGT. This CDR3 reads CASSYPGSRSSEQFF. Here the CDR3 DNA reads TGTGCCAGCAGTTACCCGGGGTCCCGGTCGAGTGAGCAGTTCTTC.

V gene TRBV27 combines with J gene TRBJ2-1; 9 bases align to TRBD2. The CDR3 has 16 amino acids. Trimming took 8 bases from V and 0 from J; bases not matched to a gene: 8. Germline values: CDR1 MNHEY, CDR2 SMNVEV (reference sequence). The chain's CDR3 is CASGPHSGSSYNEQFF. CDR3 in DNA: TGTGCCAGCGGACCGCATAGCGGGAGCTCCTACAATGAGCAGTTCTTC.

The V call is TRBV29-1, the J call TRBJ2-7; D perhaps matches TRBD1 (6 bases). V lost 0 bases, J lost 4 bases, and 16 bases lay in between. This CDR3 contains 15 residues. Germline lookup yields CDR1 SQVTM and CDR2 ANQGSEA. DNA of the CDR3: TGCAGCGTTGAAGATCAAGGAACAGGGTGGTACGAGCAGTACTTC. The encoded protein is CSVEDQGTGWYEQYF.

In its sample, this clonotype was seen many times. The gene calls are TRBV4-2 and TRBJ2-7; the D gene could be TRBD1 or TRBD2 (5 bases each). CDR3 length: 14 amino acids. V was cut by 0 bases and J by 4 bases, with 10 bases left in between. Per germline, CDR1 LGHNA and CDR2 YNFKEQ. This chain's CDR3 is CASSQDLGPYEQYF. The DNA for the CDR3 is TGTGCCAGCAGCCAAGATTTGGGACCGTACGAGCAGTACTTC.

On this clonotype itself: An end of the junction differs from the germline gene, which may be a read error. The rearrangement joins TRBV11-2 to TRBJ1-4; D remains ambiguous. The CDR3 sequence is 15 residues long. The germline V gene has CDR1 SGHAT and CDR2 FQNNGV. CDR3 loop: CATSPYGSGNEKLFF. In nucleotides, the CDR3 is TGTGCCACCAGCCCCTACGGGTCGGGCAATGAAAAACTGTTTTTT.